The 28 T cell receptor beta chains below come from one sample, sequenced in a study of neurological immune-mediated disorders. Each CDR3 protein gets one entry after TCRdb re-called the 5' RACE reads with MiXCR. The sample carries roughly 56,000 distinct CDR3 sequences, approximately 10% recorded once. Sequencing input: PBMCs. These receptors were collected from a man between 60 and 75 years old in good health.

This sequence joins TRBV20-1 and TRBJ1-4; the D is unclear. Germline V gene sequence: CDR1 DFQATT, CDR2 SNEGSKA (reference sequence). The CDR3 sequence is 10 residues long. The CDR3 sequence: CATRREKLFF. CDR3 bases: TGCGCTACCCGAAGGGAAAAACTGTTTTTT.

This clonotype has ten or more counts. The chain joins TRBV12-3 or TRBV12-4 to TRBJ2-5; TRBD1 agrees at 8 bases. V shed 10 bases, J shed 3 bases, and the junction held 16 bases outside the gene matches. The CDR3 is 16 residues long. The CDR3 loop reads CATSPPGQVKKETQYF. DNA for the CDR3: TGTGCCACCTCCCCCCCGGGACAGGTCAAAAAAGAGACCCAGTACTTC.

This chain uses TRBV5-1 with TRBJ2-1, with 8 bases lining up with TRBD1. Germline V gene sequence: CDR1 SGHRS, CDR2 YFSETQ. The CDR3 runs 13 residues. J was trimmed by 10 bases and V by 3 bases; bases with no gene match: 6. The CDR3, as DNA: TGCGCCAGCAGCTGGACAGGGTTGGGGGAGCAGTTCTTC. Translation: CASSWTGLGEQFF.

This clonotype was found many times. The rearrangement links TRBV20-1 to TRBJ2-3, with D perhaps TRBD2 (5 bases). This CDR3 is built from 16 residues. Trimming removed 0 bases from V and 0 bases from J, with 13 bases in between. Germline assignment: CDR1 DFQATT and CDR2 SNEGSKA (reference sequence). CDR3 DNA: TGCAGTGCTAGAGATGGTTTCGCGGGCAGCACAGATACGCAGTATTTT. This gives the protein CSARDGFAGSTDTQYF.

In its sample, this clonotype was seen many times. This chain's CDR3 is CASSADITSNYGYTF. The CDR3 nucleotides are TGTGCCAGCAGTGCAGACATTACCTCTAACTATGGCTACACCTTC. The chain recombines TRBV2 with TRBJ1-2, with unresolved D. V lost 4 bases, J lost 0 bases, and 12 bases lay in between. The CDR3 contains 15 residues. Germline V lookup: CDR1 SNHLY, CDR2 FYNNEI.

This clonotype came up many times. The J gene is TRBJ2-1, the V gene TRBV20-1; D perhaps matches TRBD2 (6 bases). Germline CDR1 reads DFQATT; CDR2 reads SNEGSKA (reference sequence). This CDR3 is 13 amino acids long. For the CDR3, the DNA is TGCGCCCAGCCCGGGAGCTCCTACAATGAGCAGTTCTTC. Protein product: CAQPGSSYNEQFF.

There are many counts of this clonotype. This chain uses TRBV20-1 with TRBJ1-1; no firm D call. The CDR3 consists of 13 residues. V was cut by 5 bases and J by 2 bases, with 12 bases left in between. Germline V gene data show CDR1 as DFQATT and CDR2 as SNEGSKA (reference sequence). The CDR3 is CSADRGRNTEAFF. The CDR3 DNA follows: TGCAGTGCTGACCGAGGACGTAACACTGAAGCTTTCTTT.

This clonotype came up many times. The V call is TRBV7-2, the J call TRBJ1-5; no definite D call. Trimming left V 5 bases short and J 3 bases short, with 8 bases between. The germline CDR1 and CDR2 sequences are SGHTA and FQGNSA. The CDR3 is 13 amino acids. The CDR3 region is CASSAANNQPQHF. The CDR3 bases are TGTGCCAGCAGCGCGGCCAACAATCAGCCCCAGCATTTT.

The chain is built from TRBV7-2 and TRBJ2-1, with a tentative D call TRBD2 (5 bases). Trimming took off 3 bases at V and 6 bases at J, with 9 bases between the two ends. CDR3 length: 13 amino acids. Germline V gives CDR1 SGHTA, CDR2 FQGNSA. CDR3 coding DNA: TGTGCCAGCAGCTTCGAAGGAGGCAATGAGCAGTTCTTC. Translation: CASSFEGGNEQFF.

This clonotype appeared many times. The chain carries TRBV5-1 and TRBJ2-5; D remains unclear. Between the trimmed V and J ends, which lost 3 bases and 5 bases, there was a span of 17 bases. This CDR3 region has 15 residues. Germline lookup yields CDR1 SGHRS and CDR2 YFSETQ. Here the CDR3 DNA reads TGCGCCAGCAGCTCAACCCCGGGCCCAGAGGAGACCCAGTACTTC. Its protein product is CASSSTPGPEETQYF. Full variable domain (missing parts from reference TRBV5-1 and TRBJ2-5): KAGVTQTPRYLIKTRGQQVTLSCSPISGHRSVSWYQQTPGQGLQFLFEYFSETQRNKGNFPGRFSGRQFSNSRSEMNVSTLELGDSALYLCASSSTPGPEETQYFGPGTRLLVL.

This clonotype came up many times. The gene calls are TRBV18 and TRBJ2-3, with D unclear. V was pared by 3 bases and J by 4 bases, with 14 bases between. Germline V gene sequence: CDR1 KGHSH, CDR2 LQKENI. CDR3 size: 15 residues. This chain's CDR3 is CASSPTAQLADTQYF. The CDR3 nucleotides are TGTGCCAGCTCACCTACAGCCCAGCTCGCAGATACGCAGTATTTT.

This clonotype was recorded many times. V gene TRBV20-1 combines with J gene TRBJ2-7; D is uncertain. The ends were cut back, 3 bases at V and 4 bases at J, with 10 bases in the middle. Germline CDR1 DFQATT, CDR2 SNEGSKA (reference sequence). CDR3 size: 12 residues. The CDR3 is CSASRSQYEQYF. DNA for the CDR3: TGCAGTGCTAGTCGGTCACAATACGAGCAGTACTTC.

This clonotype was picked up many times. The rearrangement uses TRBV7-8 and TRBJ1-5; TRBD1 matches 9 bases. Per the germline V gene, CDR1 is SGHVS and CDR2 is FQNEAQ. V lost 2 bases to trimming and J lost 7 bases; unmatched junction nucleotides: 15. The CDR3 is 18 residues long. The CDR3 region is CASSLWIAGQGGRQPQHF. DNA for the CDR3: TGTGCCAGCAGCTTATGGATCGCGGGACAGGGAGGACGACAGCCCCAGCATTTT.

This clonotype was recorded many times. The chain joins TRBV5-1 to TRBJ2-2; 9 bases fit TRBD1. Germline lookup yields CDR1 SGHRS and CDR2 YFSETQ. The V and J ends lost 4 bases and 6 bases, in that order; junction bases with no gene match: 4. The CDR3 spans 14 residues. The CDR3 sequence: CASSAGQGAGELFF. CDR3 DNA sequence: TGCGCCAGCAGCGCGGGACAGGGAGCCGGGGAGCTGTTTTTT. Filled out from reference TRBV5-1 and TRBJ2-2, the complete variable domain reads KAGVTQTPRYLIKTRGQQVTLSCSPISGHRSVSWYQQTPGQGLQFLFEYFSETQRNKGNFPGRFSGRQFSNSRSEMNVSTLELGDSALYLCASSAGQGAGELFFGEGSRLTVL.

This clonotype has at least ten counts. The CDR3 protein is CASSYQTRTEIQETQYF. The CDR3, as DNA: TGTGCCAGCAGCTACCAAACAAGGACGGAGATACAAGAGACCCAGTACTTC. The chain carries TRBV5-5 and TRBJ2-5; the D is unclear. Germline CDR1 and CDR2: SGHKS and YYEKEE (reference sequence). The V end was cut by 3 bases, the J end by 2 bases, with 20 bases between. CDR3 length: 17 amino acids.

In its sample, this clonotype was seen many times. This chain links TRBV5-4 with TRBJ2-5; perhaps TRBD2 as D (6 bases). The ends were cut back, 2 bases at V and 2 bases at J, with 10 bases in the middle. Germline loops: CDR1 SGHNT, CDR2 YYREEE (reference sequence). The CDR3 contains 14 residues. CDR3 sequence (DNA): TGTGCCAGCAGCTTTGCGGGGTATCAAGAGACCCAGTACTTC. Its protein product is CASSFAGYQETQYF.

This clonotype came up many times. V and J are TRBV20-1 and TRBJ1-1; unclear D gene. With 6 bases removed from V and 8 bases from J, the gap between germline ends came to 13 bases. CDR1 is DFQATT, CDR2 SNEGSKA, per germline (reference sequence). This CDR3 region has 11 residues. The CDR3 is CSAKDVGEAFF. CDR3 DNA sequence: TGCAGTGCAAAAGACGTAGGGGAAGCTTTCTTT.

This clonotype was detected ten times or more. V usage is TRBV7-2 and J usage is TRBJ2-5; the D gene is possibly TRBD1 (6 bases). Germline V lookup: CDR1 SGHTA, CDR2 FQGNSA. The CDR3 is made up of 14 amino acids. The V end lost 4 bases, the J end lost 5 bases, and 14 bases lay between the germline ends. CDR3 loop: CASSSPTGRETQYF. For the CDR3, the DNA is TGTGCCAGCAGCTCACCTACAGGGCGGGAGACCCAGTACTTC.

This clonotype was counted many times. This chain connects TRBV2 to TRBJ2-5; tentative D call: TRBD2 (6 bases). The V gene lost 9 bases and the J gene lost 7 bases, with 21 bases spanning the gap. The length of the CDR3 is 14 residues. Germline V gene lookup returns CDR1 SNHLY and CDR2 FYNNEI. The DNA for the CDR3 is TGTGCCAGTGGGGCTGGGGGGACCCCCAGGACCCAGTACTTC. This translates into CASGAGGTPRTQYF.

This clonotype was detected ten times or more. CDR3 DNA sequence: TGTGCCAGCAGTTTCGGGACTAGCGGAGAGACCCAGTACTTC. This sequence encodes CASSFGTSGETQYF. This chain links TRBV6-2 or TRBV6-3 with TRBJ2-5, with 11 bases aligning to TRBD2. The trim removed 4 bases at V and 4 bases at J, leaving 2 bases unmatched. The CDR3 is made up of 14 amino acids. The germline gives CDR1 MNHEY, CDR2 SVGEGT.

This clonotype was seen many times. The chain combines TRBV7-9 with TRBJ2-7; tentative D call: TRBD1 (6 bases). This CDR3 is built from 13 residues. Looked up from germline, CDR1 is SEHNR and CDR2 is FQNEAQ (reference sequence). The V gene lost 8 bases and the J gene lost 2 bases, with 13 bases spanning the gap. The CDR3 region has the DNA TGTGCCAGCCAGGGGACAACGACCTACGAGCAGTACTTC. Residues: CASQGTTTYEQYF.

This clonotype was counted many times. The rearrangement uses TRBV18 and TRBJ1-1; 8 bases are a match to TRBD1. V was clipped by 6 bases and J by 0 bases; unmatched bases: 3. The CDR3 has 14 residues. The germline gives CDR1 KGHSH, CDR2 LQKENI. CDR3 amino acids: CASSRTGMNTEAFF. The CDR3, as DNA: TGTGCCAGCTCGCGGACAGGGATGAACACTGAAGCTTTCTTT.

In its sample, this clonotype was seen many times. The V gene is TRBV6-2 or TRBV6-3, the J gene TRBJ2-3; TRBD2 might be the D (5 bases). The CDR3 contains 10 residues. Between the trimmed V and J ends, which lost 8 bases and 6 bases, there was a span of 6 bases. Germline CDR1 reads MNHEY; CDR2 reads SVGEGT. DNA for the CDR3: TGTGCCAGCCGGGGTGATACGCAGTATTTT. Amino acids: CASRGDTQYF.

This clonotype was counted at least ten times. V usage is TRBV20-1 and J usage is TRBJ2-1, with 7 nucleotides matching TRBD2. The CDR3 runs 14 residues. The ends lost 3 bases at V and 7 bases at J; junction bases unmatched: 9. Germline V CDR1 and CDR2: DFQATT, SNEGSKA (reference sequence). The CDR3 protein is CSASLAGPGNEQFF. CDR3 nucleotides: TGCAGTGCTAGTTTAGCGGGCCCCGGAAATGAGCAGTTCTTC.

In its sample, this clonotype was seen many times. The CDR3 nucleotides read TGTGCCAGCAGCGATCTAGCGGGGTTATCAGATACGCAGTATTTT. It is translated as CASSDLAGLSDTQYF. The chain carries TRBV6-6 and TRBJ2-3; 9 bases match TRBD2. V gave up 6 bases and J gave up 4 bases; unmatched junction bases: 8. This CDR3 comprises 15 residues. CDR1 and CDR2 (germline): MNHNY, SVGAGI (reference sequence).

This clonotype has a count of ten or more. The chain combines TRBV10-1 with TRBJ2-7; TRBD2 matches 11 bases. V shed 5 bases, J shed 5 bases, and the junction held 5 bases outside the gene matches. This CDR3 region has 14 residues. Germline V lookup: CDR1 WNHNN, CDR2 SYGVQD (reference sequence). CDR3 DNA sequence: TGCGCCAGCAGTTATAGCGGGGGGGCCGACGAGCAGTACTTC. Protein: CASSYSGGADEQYF.

This clonotype was seen ten or more times. The V gene is TRBV29-1, the J gene TRBJ2-6; weak D call: TRBD1 (6 bases). The CDR3 has 14 amino acids. V lost 6 bases, J lost 0 bases, and 9 bases lay in between. Germline lookup yields CDR1 SQVTM and CDR2 ANQGSEA. The CDR3 sequence: CSVTGISGANVLTF. The CDR3 nucleotides read TGCAGCGTCACAGGGATCTCTGGGGCCAACGTCCTGACTTTC.

There are many counts of this clonotype. The J gene is TRBJ2-3, the V gene TRBV4-3; 9 positions agree with TRBD2. The CDR3 spans 15 residues. J was trimmed by 1 base and V by 4 bases; bases with no gene match: 3. CDR1 LGHNA and CDR2 YSLEER come from the germline V gene. CDR3 in amino acids: CASSPKRGGTDTQYF. The CDR3 DNA reads as TGCGCCAGCAGCCCGAAGCGGGGGGGCACAGATACGCAGTATTTT.